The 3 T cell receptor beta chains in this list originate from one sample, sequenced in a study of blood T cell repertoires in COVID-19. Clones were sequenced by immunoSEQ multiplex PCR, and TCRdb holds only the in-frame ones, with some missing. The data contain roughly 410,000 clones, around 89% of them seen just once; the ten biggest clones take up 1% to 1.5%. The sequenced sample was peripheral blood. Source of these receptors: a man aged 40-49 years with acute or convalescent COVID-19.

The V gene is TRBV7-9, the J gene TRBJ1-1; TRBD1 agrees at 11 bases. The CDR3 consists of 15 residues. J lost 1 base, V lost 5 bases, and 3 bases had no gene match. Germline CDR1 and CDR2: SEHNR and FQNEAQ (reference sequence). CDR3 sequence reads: CASSEGQGANTEAFF. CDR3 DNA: TGTGCCAGCAGCGAAGGACAGGGGGCGAACACTGAAGCTTTCTTT.

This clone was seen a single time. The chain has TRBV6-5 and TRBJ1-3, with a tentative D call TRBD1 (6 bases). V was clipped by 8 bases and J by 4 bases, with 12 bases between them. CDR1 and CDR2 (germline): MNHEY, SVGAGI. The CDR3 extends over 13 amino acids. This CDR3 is CASADRRGNTIYF. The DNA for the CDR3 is TGTGCCAGCGCGGACAGAAGAGGAAACACCATATATTTT.

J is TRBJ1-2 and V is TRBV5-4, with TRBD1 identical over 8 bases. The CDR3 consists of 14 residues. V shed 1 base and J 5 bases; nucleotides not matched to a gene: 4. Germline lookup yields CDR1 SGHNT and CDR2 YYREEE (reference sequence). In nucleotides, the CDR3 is TGTGCCAGCAGCTTGCAGGGGGCAGAATATGGCTACACCTTC. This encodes CASSLQGAEYGYTF.